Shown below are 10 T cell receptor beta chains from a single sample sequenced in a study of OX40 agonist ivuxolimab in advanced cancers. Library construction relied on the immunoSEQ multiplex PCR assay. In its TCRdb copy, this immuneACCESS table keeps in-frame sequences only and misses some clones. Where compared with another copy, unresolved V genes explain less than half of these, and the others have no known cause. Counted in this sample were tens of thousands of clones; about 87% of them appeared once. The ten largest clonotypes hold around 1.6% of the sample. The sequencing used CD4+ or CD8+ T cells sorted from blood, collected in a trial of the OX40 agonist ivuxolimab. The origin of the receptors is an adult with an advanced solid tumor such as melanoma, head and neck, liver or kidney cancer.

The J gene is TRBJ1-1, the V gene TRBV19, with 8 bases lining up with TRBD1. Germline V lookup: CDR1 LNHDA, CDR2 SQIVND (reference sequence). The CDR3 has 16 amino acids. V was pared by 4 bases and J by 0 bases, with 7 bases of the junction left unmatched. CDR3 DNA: TGTGCCAGTAGTACCCCGGGACAGGTCTTGAACACTGAAGCTTTCTTT. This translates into CASSTPGQVLNTEAFF. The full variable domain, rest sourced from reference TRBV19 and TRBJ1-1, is DGGITQSPKYLFRKEGQNVTLSCEQNLNHDAMYWYRQDPGQGLRLIYYSQIVNDFQKGDIAEGYSVSREKKESFPLTVTSAQKNPTAFYLCASSTPGQVLNTEAFFGQGTRLTVV.

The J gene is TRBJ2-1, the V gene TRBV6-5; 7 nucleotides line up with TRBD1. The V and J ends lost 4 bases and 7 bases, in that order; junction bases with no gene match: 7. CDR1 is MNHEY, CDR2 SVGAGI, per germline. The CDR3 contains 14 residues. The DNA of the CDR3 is TGTGCCAGCAGTTTAGGGGGCGCGGGTAATGAGCAGTTCTTC. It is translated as CASSLGGAGNEQFF.

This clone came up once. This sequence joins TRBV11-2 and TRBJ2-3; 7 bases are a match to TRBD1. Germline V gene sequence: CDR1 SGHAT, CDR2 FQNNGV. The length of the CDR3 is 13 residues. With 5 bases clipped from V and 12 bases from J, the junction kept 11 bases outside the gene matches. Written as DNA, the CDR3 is TGTGCCAGCAGCCTAGGGGTGGGACAGACTCAGTATTTT. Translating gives CASSLGVGQTQYF. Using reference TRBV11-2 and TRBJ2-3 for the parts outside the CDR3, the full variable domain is EAGVAQSPRYKIIEKRQSVAFWCNPISGHATLYWYQQILGQGPKLLIQFQNNGVVDDSQLPKDRFSAERLKGVDSTLKIQPAKLEDSAVYLCASSLGVGQTQYFGPGTRLTVL.

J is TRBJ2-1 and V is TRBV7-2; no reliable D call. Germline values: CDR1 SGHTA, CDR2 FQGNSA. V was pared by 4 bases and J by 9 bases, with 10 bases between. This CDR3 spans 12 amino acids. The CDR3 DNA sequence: TGTGCCAGCAGCTATAGGGTGGGTGAGCAGTTCTTC. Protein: CASSYRVGEQFF.

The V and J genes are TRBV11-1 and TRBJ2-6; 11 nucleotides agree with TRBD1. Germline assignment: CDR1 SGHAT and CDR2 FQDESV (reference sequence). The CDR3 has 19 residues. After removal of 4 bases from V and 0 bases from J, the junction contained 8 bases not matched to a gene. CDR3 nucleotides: TGTGCCAGCAGCTCCCCGGGACAGGGGGATTTCTCTGGGGCCAACGTCCTGACTTTC. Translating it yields CASSSPGQGDFSGANVLTF.

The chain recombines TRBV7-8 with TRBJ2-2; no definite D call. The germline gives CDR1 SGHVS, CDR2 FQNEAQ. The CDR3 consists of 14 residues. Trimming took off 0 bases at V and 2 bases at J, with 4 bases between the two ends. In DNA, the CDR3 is TGTGCCAGCAGCTTAGCCGACAACACCGGGGAGCTGTTTTTT. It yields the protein CASSLADNTGELFF.

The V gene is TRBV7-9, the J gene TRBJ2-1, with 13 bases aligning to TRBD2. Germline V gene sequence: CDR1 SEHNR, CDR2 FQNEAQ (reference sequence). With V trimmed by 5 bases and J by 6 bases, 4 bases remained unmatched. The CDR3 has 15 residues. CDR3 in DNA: TGTGCCAGCAGCCGGGGACTAGCGGGGCTCAATGAGCAGTTCTTC. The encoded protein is CASSRGLAGLNEQFF.

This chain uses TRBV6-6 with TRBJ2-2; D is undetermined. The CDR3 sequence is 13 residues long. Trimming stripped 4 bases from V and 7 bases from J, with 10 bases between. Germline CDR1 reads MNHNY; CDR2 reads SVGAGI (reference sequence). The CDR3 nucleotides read TGTGCCAGCAGTTCGACCGTGGGCGGGGAGCTGTTTTTT. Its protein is CASSSTVGGELFF.

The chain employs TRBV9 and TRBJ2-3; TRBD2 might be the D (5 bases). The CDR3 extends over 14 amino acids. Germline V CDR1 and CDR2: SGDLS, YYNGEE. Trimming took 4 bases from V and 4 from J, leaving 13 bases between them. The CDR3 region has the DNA TGTGCCAGCAGCTTCGGGATCCAGGCAGATACGCAGTATTTT. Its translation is CASSFGIQADTQYF.

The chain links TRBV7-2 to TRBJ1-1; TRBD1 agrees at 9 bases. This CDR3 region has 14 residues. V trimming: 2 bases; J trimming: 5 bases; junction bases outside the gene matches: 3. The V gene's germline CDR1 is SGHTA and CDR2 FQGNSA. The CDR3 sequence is CASSLTGGGTEAFF. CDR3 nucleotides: TGTGCCAGCAGCTTAACAGGGGGCGGTACTGAAGCTTTCTTT.